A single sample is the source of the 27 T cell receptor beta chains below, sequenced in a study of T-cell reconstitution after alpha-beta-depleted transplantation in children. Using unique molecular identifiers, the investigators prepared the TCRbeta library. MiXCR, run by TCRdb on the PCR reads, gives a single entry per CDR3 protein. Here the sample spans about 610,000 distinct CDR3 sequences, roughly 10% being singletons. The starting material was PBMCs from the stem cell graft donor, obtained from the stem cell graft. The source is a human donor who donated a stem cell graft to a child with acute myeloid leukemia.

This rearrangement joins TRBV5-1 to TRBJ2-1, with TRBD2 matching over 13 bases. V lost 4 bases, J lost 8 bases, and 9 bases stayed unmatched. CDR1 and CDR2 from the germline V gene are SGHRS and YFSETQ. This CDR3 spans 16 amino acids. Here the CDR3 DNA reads TGCGCCAGCAGCGACCAACTAGCGGGAGGGACCGATGAGCAGTTCTTC. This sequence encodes CASSDQLAGGTDEQFF.

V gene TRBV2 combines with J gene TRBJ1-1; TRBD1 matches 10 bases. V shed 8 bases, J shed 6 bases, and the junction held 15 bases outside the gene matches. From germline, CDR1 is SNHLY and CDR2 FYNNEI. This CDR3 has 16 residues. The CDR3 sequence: CASGRDRGNLSPEAFF. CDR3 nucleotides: TGTGCCAGCGGCCGGGACAGGGGTAATTTAAGCCCTGAAGCTTTCTTT.

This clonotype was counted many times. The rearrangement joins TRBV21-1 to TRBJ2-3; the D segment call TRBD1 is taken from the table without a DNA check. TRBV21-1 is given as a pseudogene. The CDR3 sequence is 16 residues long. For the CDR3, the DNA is TGTGCCAGCAGCAAAGTGGGGACGGTGCTCACAGATACGCAGTATTTT. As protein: CASSKVGTVLTDTQYF.

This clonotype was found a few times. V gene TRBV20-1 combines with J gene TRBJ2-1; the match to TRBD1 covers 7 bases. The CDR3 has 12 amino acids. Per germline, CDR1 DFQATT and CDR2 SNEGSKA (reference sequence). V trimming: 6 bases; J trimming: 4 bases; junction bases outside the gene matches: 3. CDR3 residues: CSAPDRYNEQFF. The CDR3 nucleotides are TGCAGTGCCCCGGACAGGTACAATGAGCAGTTCTTC.

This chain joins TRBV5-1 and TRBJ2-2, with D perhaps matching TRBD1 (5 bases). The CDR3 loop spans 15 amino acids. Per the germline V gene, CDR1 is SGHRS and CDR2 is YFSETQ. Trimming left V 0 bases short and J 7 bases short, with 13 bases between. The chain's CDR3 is CASSLDGRVLGELFF. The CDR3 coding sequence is TGCGCCAGCAGCTTGGACGGCAGGGTGCTCGGGGAGCTGTTTTTT.

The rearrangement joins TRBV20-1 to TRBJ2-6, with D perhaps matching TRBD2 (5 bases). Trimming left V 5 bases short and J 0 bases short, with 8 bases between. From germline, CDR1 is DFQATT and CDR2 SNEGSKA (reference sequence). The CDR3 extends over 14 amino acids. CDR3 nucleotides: TGCAGTGCTCCGGGGTTCTCTGGGGCCAACGTCCTGACTTTC. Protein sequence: CSAPGFSGANVLTF.

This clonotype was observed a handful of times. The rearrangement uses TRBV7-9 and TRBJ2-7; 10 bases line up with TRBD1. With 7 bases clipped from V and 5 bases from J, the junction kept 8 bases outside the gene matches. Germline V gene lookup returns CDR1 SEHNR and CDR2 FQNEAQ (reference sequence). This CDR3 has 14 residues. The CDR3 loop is CASTRGTGANEQYF. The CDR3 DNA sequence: TGTGCCAGCACCAGAGGGACAGGGGCCAACGAGCAGTACTTC.

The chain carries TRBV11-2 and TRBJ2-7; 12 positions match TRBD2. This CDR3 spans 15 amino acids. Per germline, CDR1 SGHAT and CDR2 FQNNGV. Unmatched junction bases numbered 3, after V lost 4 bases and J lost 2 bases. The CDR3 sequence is CASSWTSGATYEQYF. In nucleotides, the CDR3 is TGTGCCAGCAGCTGGACTAGCGGGGCGACCTACGAGCAGTACTTC. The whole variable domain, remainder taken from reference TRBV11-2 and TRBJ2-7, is EAGVAQSPRYKIIEKRQSVAFWCNPISGHATLYWYQQILGQGPKLLIQFQNNGVVDDSQLPKDRFSAERLKGVDSTLKIQPAKLEDSAVYLCASSWTSGATYEQYFGPGTRLTVT.

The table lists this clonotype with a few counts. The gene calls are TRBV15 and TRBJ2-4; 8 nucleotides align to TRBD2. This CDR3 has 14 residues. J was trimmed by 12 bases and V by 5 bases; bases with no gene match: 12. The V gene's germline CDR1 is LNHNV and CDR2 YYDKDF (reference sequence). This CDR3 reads CATSATGLGSGQYF. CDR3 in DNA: TGTGCCACCAGCGCTACGGGACTAGGAAGTGGTCAGTACTTC.

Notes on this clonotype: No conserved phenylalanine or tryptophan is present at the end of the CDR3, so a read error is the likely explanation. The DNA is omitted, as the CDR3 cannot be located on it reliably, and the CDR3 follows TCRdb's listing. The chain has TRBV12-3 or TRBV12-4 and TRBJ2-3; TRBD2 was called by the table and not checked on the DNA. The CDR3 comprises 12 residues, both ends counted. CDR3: CASSSRGGRAVV.

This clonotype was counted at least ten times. The CDR3 region is CASSQLGGNNEQFF. The CDR3 DNA follows: TGTGCCAGCAGCCAATTGGGGGGAAACAATGAGCAGTTCTTC. This rearrangement joins TRBV14 to TRBJ2-1, with D perhaps TRBD2 (6 bases). Trimming took off 2 bases at V and 5 bases at J, with 10 bases between the two ends. The germline V gene has CDR1 SGHDN and CDR2 FVKESK. This CDR3 spans 14 amino acids.

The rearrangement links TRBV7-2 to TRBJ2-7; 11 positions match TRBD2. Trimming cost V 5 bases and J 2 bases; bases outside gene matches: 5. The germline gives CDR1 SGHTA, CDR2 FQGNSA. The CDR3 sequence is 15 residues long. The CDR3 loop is CASSPDSGRAYEQYF. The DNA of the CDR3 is TGTGCCAGCAGCCCCGATAGCGGGAGGGCCTACGAGCAGTACTTC.

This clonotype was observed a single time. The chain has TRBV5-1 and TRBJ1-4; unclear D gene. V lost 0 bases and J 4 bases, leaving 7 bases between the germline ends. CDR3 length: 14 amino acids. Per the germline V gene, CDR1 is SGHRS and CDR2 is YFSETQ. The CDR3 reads CASSLGHSNEKLFF. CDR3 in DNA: TGCGCCAGCAGCTTGGGCCATAGTAATGAAAAACTGTTTTTT.

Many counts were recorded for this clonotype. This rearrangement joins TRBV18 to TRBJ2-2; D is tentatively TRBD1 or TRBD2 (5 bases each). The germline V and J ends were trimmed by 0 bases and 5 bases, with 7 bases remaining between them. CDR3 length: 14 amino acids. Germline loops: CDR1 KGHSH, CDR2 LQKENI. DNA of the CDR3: TGTGCCAGCTCACCACCGGGGGAAACCGGGGAGCTGTTTTTT. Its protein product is CASSPPGETGELFF. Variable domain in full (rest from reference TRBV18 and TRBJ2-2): NAGVMQNPRHLVRRRGQEARLRCSPMKGHSHVYWYRQLPEEGLKFMVYLQKENIIDESGMPKERFSAEFPKEGPSILRIQQVVRGDSAAYFCASSPPGETGELFFGEGSRLTVL.

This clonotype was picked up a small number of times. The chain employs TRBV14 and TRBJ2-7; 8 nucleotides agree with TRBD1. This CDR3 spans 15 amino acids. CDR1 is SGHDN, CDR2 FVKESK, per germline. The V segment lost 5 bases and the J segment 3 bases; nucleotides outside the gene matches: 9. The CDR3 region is CASSYGQGGYYEQYF. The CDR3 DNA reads TGTGCCAGCAGCTACGGACAGGGCGGCTACTACGAGCAGTACTTC.

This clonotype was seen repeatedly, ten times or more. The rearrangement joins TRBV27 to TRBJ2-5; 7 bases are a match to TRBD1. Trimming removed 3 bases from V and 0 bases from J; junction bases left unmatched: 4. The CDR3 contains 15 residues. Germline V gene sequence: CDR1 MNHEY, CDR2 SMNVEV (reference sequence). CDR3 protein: CASSLTGSYQETQYF. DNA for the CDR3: TGTGCCAGCAGTTTGACAGGGAGCTACCAAGAGACCCAGTACTTC.

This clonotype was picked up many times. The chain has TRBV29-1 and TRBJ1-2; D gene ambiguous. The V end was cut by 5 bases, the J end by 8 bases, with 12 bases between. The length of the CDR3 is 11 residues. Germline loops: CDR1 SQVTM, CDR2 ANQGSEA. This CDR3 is CSVPRGRGYTF. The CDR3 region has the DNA TGCAGCGTTCCCCGAGGGAGGGGCTACACCTTC.

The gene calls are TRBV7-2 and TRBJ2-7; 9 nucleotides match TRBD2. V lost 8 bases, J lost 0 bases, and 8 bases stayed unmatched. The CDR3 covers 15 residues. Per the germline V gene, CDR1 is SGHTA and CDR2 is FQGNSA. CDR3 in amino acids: CASRASGTHSYEQYF. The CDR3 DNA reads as TGTGCCAGCCGGGCTAGCGGGACTCACTCCTACGAGCAGTACTTC.

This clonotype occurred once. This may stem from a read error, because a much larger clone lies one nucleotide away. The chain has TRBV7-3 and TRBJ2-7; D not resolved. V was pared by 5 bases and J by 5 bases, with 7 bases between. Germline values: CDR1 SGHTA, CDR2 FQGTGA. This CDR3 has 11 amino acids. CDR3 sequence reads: CASSPRHEQYF. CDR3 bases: TGTGCCAGCAGCCCCCGCCACGAGCAGTACTTC.

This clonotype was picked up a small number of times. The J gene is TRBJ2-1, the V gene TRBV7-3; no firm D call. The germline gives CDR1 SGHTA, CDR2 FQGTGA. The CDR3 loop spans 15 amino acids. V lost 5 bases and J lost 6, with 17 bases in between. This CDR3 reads CASSLGPQDGNEQFF. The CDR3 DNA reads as TGTGCCAGCAGCCTCGGGCCCCAGGACGGCAATGAGCAGTTCTTC.

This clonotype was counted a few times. CDR3 in amino acids: CATSVRDSPSGNTIYF. The CDR3 nucleotides read TGTGCCACCAGCGTACGGGACTCCCCCTCTGGAAACACCATATATTTT. The V call is TRBV15, the J call TRBJ1-3; D possibly corresponds to TRBD1 (5 bases). The germline CDR1 and CDR2 sequences are LNHNV and YYDKDF (reference sequence). The CDR3 covers 16 residues. The V end was cut by 5 bases, the J end by 0 bases, with 14 bases between.

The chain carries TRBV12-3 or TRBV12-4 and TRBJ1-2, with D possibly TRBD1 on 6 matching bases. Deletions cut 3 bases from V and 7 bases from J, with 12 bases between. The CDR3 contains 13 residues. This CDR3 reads CASSLHMGAGYTF. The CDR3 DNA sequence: TGTGCCAGCAGTTTGCACATGGGGGCTGGCTACACCTTC.

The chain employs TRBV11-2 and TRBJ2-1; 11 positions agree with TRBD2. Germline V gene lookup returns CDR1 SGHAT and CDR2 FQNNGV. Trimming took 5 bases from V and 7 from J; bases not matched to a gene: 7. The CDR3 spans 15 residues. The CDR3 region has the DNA TGTGCCAGCAGCCGTATAGCGGGAGGGCAAAATGAGCAGTTCTTC. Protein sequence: CASSRIAGGQNEQFF.

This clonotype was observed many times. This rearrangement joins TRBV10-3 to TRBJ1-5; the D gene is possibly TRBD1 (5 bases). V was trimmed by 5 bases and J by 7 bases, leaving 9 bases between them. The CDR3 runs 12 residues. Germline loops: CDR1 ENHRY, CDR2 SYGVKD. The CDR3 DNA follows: TGTGCCATCAGTTCAGGGAACCAGCCCCAGCATTTT. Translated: CAISSGNQPQHF.

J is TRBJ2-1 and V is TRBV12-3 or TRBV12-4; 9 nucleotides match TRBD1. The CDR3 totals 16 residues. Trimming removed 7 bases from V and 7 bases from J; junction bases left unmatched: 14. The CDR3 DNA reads TGTGCCAGCAAATTACAGGGGGCTTCCCGGGGGAATGAGCAGTTCTTC. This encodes CASKLQGASRGNEQFF.

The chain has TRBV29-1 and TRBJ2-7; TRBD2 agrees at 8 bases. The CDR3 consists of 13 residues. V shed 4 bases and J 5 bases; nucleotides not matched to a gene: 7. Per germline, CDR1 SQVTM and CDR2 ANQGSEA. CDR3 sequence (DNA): TGCAGCGTTGGGGCGGGAGGAGGCCACGAGCAGTACTTC. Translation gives CSVGAGGGHEQYF.

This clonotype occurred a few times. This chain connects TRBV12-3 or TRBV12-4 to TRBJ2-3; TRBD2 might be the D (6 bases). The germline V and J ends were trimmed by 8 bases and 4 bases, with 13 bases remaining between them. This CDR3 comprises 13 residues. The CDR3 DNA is TGTGCCAGCGGGATATTAGCGGCAGATACGCAGTATTTT. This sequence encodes CASGILAADTQYF.